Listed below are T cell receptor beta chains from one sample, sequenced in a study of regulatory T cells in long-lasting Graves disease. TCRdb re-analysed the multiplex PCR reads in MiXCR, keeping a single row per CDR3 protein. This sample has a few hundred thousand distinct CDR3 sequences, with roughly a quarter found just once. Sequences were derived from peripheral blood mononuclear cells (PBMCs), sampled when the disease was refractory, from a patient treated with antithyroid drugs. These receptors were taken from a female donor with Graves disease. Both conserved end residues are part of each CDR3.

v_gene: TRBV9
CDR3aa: CASSVFGGELFF

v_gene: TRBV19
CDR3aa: CASSRSGLDTGELFF

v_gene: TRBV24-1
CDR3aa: CATSDLGRSGSQETQYF

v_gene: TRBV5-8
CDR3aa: CASSQDGYSYNSPLHF

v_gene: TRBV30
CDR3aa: CACTARRLANYGYTF

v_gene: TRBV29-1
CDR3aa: CSARPGAGNTGELFF

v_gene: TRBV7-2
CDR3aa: CASSLGTSGSHEQFF

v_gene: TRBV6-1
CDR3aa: CASRGTGADTEAFF

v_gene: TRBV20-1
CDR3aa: CSAPNTVNTEAFF

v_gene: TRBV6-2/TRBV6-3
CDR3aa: CASSYGQVLNEQYF

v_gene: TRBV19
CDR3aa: CASSTRQGAIRDNQPQHF

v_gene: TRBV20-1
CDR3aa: CSVRLPAAEQFF

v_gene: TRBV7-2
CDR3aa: CASSSVVNTGELFF

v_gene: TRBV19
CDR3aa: CASSPDRVGLYEQYF

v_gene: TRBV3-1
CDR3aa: CASSQGSTGGRNIQYF

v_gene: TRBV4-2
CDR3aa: CASSQVPGTSSSYEQYF

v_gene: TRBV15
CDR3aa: CATSRGPDRITDTQYF

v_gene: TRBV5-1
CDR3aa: CASSLDRIANYGYTF

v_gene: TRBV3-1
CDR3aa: CASSQDGGLNIQYF

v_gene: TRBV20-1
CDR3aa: CSARGDGSAGELFF

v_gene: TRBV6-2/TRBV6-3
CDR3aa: CASRALRGENIQYF

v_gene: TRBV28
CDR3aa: CASSLGTGGVASLGGYTF

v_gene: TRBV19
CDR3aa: CASSISFQDRPTGYTF

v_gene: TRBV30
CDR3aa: CAWSRRVGSGAFF

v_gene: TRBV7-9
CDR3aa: CASSHTSDRSEAFF

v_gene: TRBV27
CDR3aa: CASSPRPPGYEQYF

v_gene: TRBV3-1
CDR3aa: CASSHWTEGVHNSPLHF

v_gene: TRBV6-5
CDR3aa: CASSYRSTAGNEKLFF

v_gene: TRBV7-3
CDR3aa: CASSTSLGTGELFF

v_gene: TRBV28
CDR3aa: CASSLEGQGPNQPQHF

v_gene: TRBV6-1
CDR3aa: CASSLRQKIGYTF

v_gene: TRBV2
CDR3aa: CASRRRDSSGNTIYF

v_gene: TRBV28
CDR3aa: CASSDLARGSNQPQHF

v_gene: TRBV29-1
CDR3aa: CSAQDAPRGGYTF

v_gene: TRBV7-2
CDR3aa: CASSPAGTANGYTF

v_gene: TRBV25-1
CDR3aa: CASSDVYGGELFF

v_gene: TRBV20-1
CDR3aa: CSARGAGRRGSTYEQYF

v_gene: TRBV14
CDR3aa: CASSQDGFRGDENTEAFF

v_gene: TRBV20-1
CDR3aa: CSAILASGSGNYEQYF

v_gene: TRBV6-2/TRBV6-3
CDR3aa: CASRGDSYEQYF

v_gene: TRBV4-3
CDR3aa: CASSQGLKVNTEAFF

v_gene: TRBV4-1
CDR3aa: CASSQSSSGGRETQYF

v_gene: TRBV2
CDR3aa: CASSERGSGANVLTF

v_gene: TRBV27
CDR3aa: CASSATRGNIQYF

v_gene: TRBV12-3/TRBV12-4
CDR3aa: CASSLGFRGNGYTF

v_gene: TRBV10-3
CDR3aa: CAISEGRVAFF

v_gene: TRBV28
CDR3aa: CASGEIGTTNEKLFF

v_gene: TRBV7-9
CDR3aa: CASSFAQQGEAFF

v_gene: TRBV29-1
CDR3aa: CSVWGGGYEQYF

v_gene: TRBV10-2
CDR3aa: CASWQGGPYEQYF

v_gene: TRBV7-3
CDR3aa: CASSLGGAQETQYF

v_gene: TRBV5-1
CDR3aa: CASSSGQQVREQYF

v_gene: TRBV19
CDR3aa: CASNPPGRGNQPQHF

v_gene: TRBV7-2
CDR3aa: CASSFPQTPYEQYF

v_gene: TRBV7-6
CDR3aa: CASSLVTEPSYEQYF

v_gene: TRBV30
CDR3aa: CAWSDPRQGMNTEAFF

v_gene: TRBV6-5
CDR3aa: CASSYSGQVDEQYF